These 25 T cell receptor beta chains originate from one sample sequenced in a study of HIV-infected children after antiretroviral therapy interruption. Noted treatment: PENTA 11 planned treatment interruption arm or continuous ART arm. RNA-based 3' RACE libraries used unique molecular identifiers. TCRdb used MiXCR to reprocess the 3' RACE reads, holding one entry per CDR3 protein. Among about 15,000 distinct CDR3 sequences, under 4% were seen once, and the ten largest hold approximately 31%. Here the sequenced sample was CD45RO+ CD8+ T cells from PBMCs, pooled from several time points, taken from a donor given antiretroviral therapy, either interrupted or continuous. Subset noted: memory CD8+ CD45RO+ CD45RA- T cells. Receptors originate from a pool of human donors with HIV.

This clonotype appeared many times. This chain links TRBV19 with TRBJ1-5; a possible D gene is TRBD1 (5 bases). The V gene lost 5 bases and the J gene lost 5 bases, with 13 bases spanning the gap. From germline, CDR1 is LNHDA and CDR2 SQIVND (reference sequence). CDR3 length: 14 residues. CDR3 protein: CASSGLRDHQPQHF. CDR3 bases: TGTGCCAGTAGTGGTCTAAGGGACCATCAGCCCCAGCATTTT. The whole variable domain, remainder taken from reference TRBV19 and TRBJ1-5, is DGGITQSPKYLFRKEGQNVTLSCEQNLNHDAMYWYRQDPGQGLRLIYYSQIVNDFQKGDIAEGYSVSREKKESFPLTVTSAQKNPTAFYLCASSGLRDHQPQHFGDGTRLSIL.

This clonotype was counted between two and nine times. The DNA is left out, because the CDR3 cannot be placed on it with certainty; the CDR3 is given as TCRdb lists it. This chain connects TRBV5-1 to TRBJ2-5; the table's D call TRBD2 went unverified against the DNA. The CDR3 spans 18 amino acids, including both terminal residues. Looked up from germline, CDR1 is SGHRS and CDR2 is YFSETQ. CDR3 in amino acids: CASSLSPSVRGVQETQYF.

This clonotype was counted many times. The rearrangement joins TRBV7-9 to TRBJ2-1, with 10 nucleotides matching TRBD2. Germline CDR1 reads SEHNR; CDR2 reads FQNEAQ (reference sequence). The CDR3 is made up of 19 amino acids. After removal of 1 base from V and 10 bases from J, the junction contained 19 bases not matched to a gene. The CDR3: CASSLGPSGSGGAVYEQFF. CDR3 in DNA: TGTGCCAGCAGCTTAGGGCCCTCCGGGAGCGGGGGGGCGGTATACGAGCAGTTCTTC.

Many counts were recorded for this clonotype. The V call is TRBV30, the J call TRBJ2-5; 8 bases fit TRBD2. Germline loops: CDR1 GTSNPN, CDR2 SVGIG (reference sequence). The CDR3 loop spans 14 amino acids. J lost 5 bases, V lost 4 bases, and 9 bases had no gene match. CDR3 sequence: CAWTPPGGDETQYF. The CDR3 region has the DNA TGTGCCTGGACTCCCCCGGGAGGGGATGAGACCCAGTACTTC. Full variable domain (remainder filled in from reference TRBV30 and TRBJ2-5): SQTIHQWPATLVQPVGSPLSLECTVEGTSNPNLYWYRQAAGRGLQLLFYSVGIGQISSEVPQNLSASRPQDRQFILSSKKLLLSDSGFYLCAWTPPGGDETQYFGPGTRLLVL.

This clonotype was detected ten times or more. The chain is built from TRBV24-1 and TRBJ1-6, with no clear D. Trimming left V 7 bases short and J 8 bases short, with 17 bases between. The CDR3 spans 15 residues. Germline V gene sequence: CDR1 KGHDR, CDR2 SFDVKD. The CDR3 nucleotides read TGTGCCACCAGGGGCCGGTACTTTCCCCATTCACCCCTCCACTTT. This sequence encodes CATRGRYFPHSPLHF.

Within the sample, this clonotype is medium-sized. The chain couples TRBV6-1 to TRBJ1-5, with a possible D match to TRBD1 (5 bases). Trimming shortened V by 3 bases and J by 0 bases, and 9 bases separated the two germline ends. The germline CDR1 and CDR2 sequences are MNHNS and SASEGT. This CDR3 has 15 residues. CDR3 in amino acids: CASSEDMGSNQPQHF. The CDR3 DNA sequence: TGTGCCAGCAGTGAGGACATGGGTAGCAATCAGCCCCAGCATTTT.

This clonotype was seen at least ten times. The chain has TRBV29-1 and TRBJ1-1; D is unclear. Between the trimmed V and J ends, which lost 7 bases and 3 bases, there was a span of 15 bases. This CDR3 is 13 amino acids long. Germline V gene sequence: CDR1 SQVTM, CDR2 ANQGSEA. The CDR3 nucleotides read TGCAGCGCTGATTGGAGAGGGCACACTGAAGCTTTCTTT. Amino acid sequence: CSADWRGHTEAFF.

This clonotype was seen repeatedly, ten times or more. This rearrangement joins TRBV10-2 to TRBJ1-5; TRBD1 matches at 12 bases. V lost 6 bases, J lost 5 bases, and 8 bases stayed unmatched. The CDR3 contains 16 residues. Per the germline V gene, CDR1 is WSHSY and CDR2 is SAAADI. CDR3 coding DNA: TGCGCCAGCAGGGCACGGGACAGGGGGCGAGATCAGCCCCAGCATTTT. Its translation is CASRARDRGRDQPQHF.

This clonotype was seen at least ten times. This chain joins TRBV20-1 and TRBJ2-7; 10 positions agree with TRBD2. The CDR3 covers 15 residues. Germline V lookup: CDR1 DFQATT, CDR2 SNEGSKA (reference sequence). V gave up 2 bases and J gave up 1 base; unmatched junction bases: 5. CDR3 sequence: CSARNLAGESYEQYF. The CDR3 DNA sequence: TGCAGTGCTAGAAACCTAGCGGGGGAATCCTACGAGCAGTACTTC.

This clonotype was recorded at least ten times. The chain combines TRBV20-1 with TRBJ2-5, with 8 bases lining up with TRBD2. Per the germline V gene, CDR1 is DFQATT and CDR2 is SNEGSKA (reference sequence). The CDR3 has 14 amino acids. Trimming removed 3 bases from V and 3 bases from J; junction bases left unmatched: 6. As DNA, the CDR3 is TGCAGTGCTAGGTCCGGGACTAGTGAAGAGACCCAGTACTTC. Translating it yields CSARSGTSEETQYF.

This clonotype occurred many times. The chain couples TRBV4-2 to TRBJ1-5; 9 nucleotides match TRBD1. The CDR3 totals 16 residues. CDR1 and CDR2 from the germline V gene are LGHNA and YNFKEQ. V was clipped by 5 bases and J by 0 bases; unmatched bases: 5. CDR3 coding DNA: TGTGCCAGCAGCAGGACAGGGGATTATAGCAATCAGCCCCAGCATTTT. Amino acids: CASSRTGDYSNQPQHF.

This clonotype was counted ten times or more. The chain has TRBV21-1 and TRBJ2-2. TRBV21-1 is termed a pseudogene. The CDR3 has 16 amino acids. CDR3 sequence reads: CASSKVWQGDAGELFF. Written as DNA, the CDR3 is TGTGCCAGCAGCAAAGTGTGGCAGGGCGACGCCGGGGAGCTGTTTTTT.

In this sample, this clonotype turned up many times. The CDR3 DNA sequence: TGTGCCAGTAGGAGGCTAGTCGGGGGCGCGGCAACTAATGAAAAACTGTTTTTT. The encoded protein is CASRRLVGGAATNEKLFF. The chain couples TRBV19 to TRBJ1-4; D perhaps matches TRBD1 (6 bases). Per germline, CDR1 LNHDA and CDR2 SQIVND (reference sequence). The CDR3 has 18 amino acids. With 6 bases removed from V and 0 bases from J, the gap between germline ends came to 20 bases.

In this sample, this clonotype turned up many times. The chain joins TRBV27 to TRBJ1-6; D ambiguous. With 7 bases removed from V and 6 bases from J, the gap between germline ends came to 7 bases. There are 12 residues in the CDR3. CDR1 and CDR2 from the germline V gene are MNHEY and SMNVEV (reference sequence). CDR3 bases: TGTGCCAGCATGCAGATTAATTCACCCCTCCACTTT. Its translation: CASMQINSPLHF.

This clonotype was seen repeatedly, ten times or more. The chain has TRBV20-1 and TRBJ1-1; TRBD1 matches 7 bases. Germline V gene lookup returns CDR1 DFQATT and CDR2 SNEGSKA (reference sequence). The CDR3 runs to 14 residues. Trimming took 5 bases from V and 1 from J; bases not matched to a gene: 7. The DNA for the CDR3 is TGCAGTGCTCTCAGGGGGGGATGGAACACTGAAGCTTTCTTT. This translates into CSALRGGWNTEAFF.

At least ten counts were recorded for this clonotype. CDR3 loop: CASSFPGPNNEQFF. CDR3 bases: TGTGCCAGCAGCTTCCCTGGACCGAACAATGAGCAGTTCTTC. The genes are TRBV7-8 and TRBJ2-1; D remains ambiguous. Trimming removed 3 bases from V and 5 bases from J, with 11 bases in between. This CDR3 spans 14 amino acids. Germline-derived CDR1 and CDR2 are SGHVS and FQNEAQ. Full variable domain (rest looked up from reference TRBV7-8 and TRBJ2-1): GAGVSQSPRYKVAKRGQDVALRCDPISGHVSLFWYQQALGQGPEFLTYFQNEAQLDKSGLPSDRFFAERPEGSVSTLKIQRTQQEDSAVYLCASSFPGPNNEQFFGPGTRLTVL.

This clonotype was seen at least ten times. The V and J genes are TRBV3-1 and TRBJ2-3; D ambiguous. V was trimmed by 0 bases and J by 5 bases, leaving 6 bases between them. CDR3 length: 13 amino acids. Germline V gives CDR1 LGHDT, CDR2 YNNKEL (reference sequence). As DNA, the CDR3 is TGTGCCAGCAGCCAAGATCCGGGAGATACGCAGTATTTT. Protein sequence: CASSQDPGDTQYF.

In this sample, this clonotype turned up many times. The chain couples TRBV7-9 to TRBJ2-1; 7 bases match TRBD1. The CDR3 length is 15 residues. V lost 1 base to trimming and J lost 6 bases; unmatched junction nucleotides: 6. From germline, CDR1 is SEHNR and CDR2 FQNEAQ (reference sequence). Here the CDR3 reads CASSLGAGGINEQFF. The CDR3 DNA reads TGTGCCAGCAGCTTAGGGGCAGGGGGAATCAATGAGCAGTTCTTC.

This clonotype has at least ten counts. The V call is TRBV30, the J call TRBJ2-1, with 10 bases identical to TRBD2. Trimming at V came to 1 base and at J to 8 bases, leaving 11 bases not matched to a gene. The germline CDR1 and CDR2 sequences are GTSNPN and SVGIG (reference sequence). The CDR3 length is 16 residues. The CDR3 DNA sequence: TGTGCCTGGAGTGAGAAGCGGGGGGGCCTACATGATGAGCAGTTCTTC. This translates into CAWSEKRGGLHDEQFF.

Many counts were recorded for this clonotype. V usage is TRBV27 and J usage is TRBJ2-3; 12 bases align to TRBD2. The CDR3 extends over 16 amino acids. The germline V gene has CDR1 MNHEY and CDR2 SMNVEV (reference sequence). The V and J ends lost 5 bases and 4 bases, in that order; junction bases with no gene match: 7. CDR3 sequence: CASSDILAGGPDTQYF. For the CDR3, the DNA is TGTGCCAGCAGTGACATCCTAGCGGGGGGGCCAGATACGCAGTATTTT.

In its sample, this clonotype was seen many times. The chain employs TRBV27 and TRBJ1-4; D not certain. V was pared by 5 bases and J by 8 bases, with 18 bases between. The CDR3 is 15 amino acids. The germline V gene has CDR1 MNHEY and CDR2 SMNVEV (reference sequence). The CDR3 bases are TGTGCCAGCAGTCCCCATTGGAGCCCCTCCGAAAAACTGTTTTTT. Its translation is CASSPHWSPSEKLFF.

This clonotype was recorded at least ten times. This chain links TRBV27 with TRBJ2-3; 11 positions agree with TRBD2. Germline V gene data show CDR1 as MNHEY and CDR2 as SMNVEV (reference sequence). The J segment lost 5 bases and the V segment lost 4 bases, leaving 8 bases of the junction unmatched. The CDR3 runs 16 residues. The CDR3 bases are TGTGCCAGCAGTTACATAGCGGGAGGGCCAGGAGATACGCAGTATTTT. It yields the protein CASSYIAGGPGDTQYF.

This clonotype was picked up many times. The chain uses TRBV24-1 and TRBJ2-4; D is perhaps TRBD1 (6 bases). This CDR3 is built from 11 residues. CDR1 is KGHDR, CDR2 SFDVKD, per germline. Trimming took off 3 bases at V and 10 bases at J, with 6 bases between the two ends. The DNA of the CDR3 is TGTGCCACCAGTGATAGGGGGATTCAGTACTTC. Translation gives CATSDRGIQYF.

This clonotype was detected ten times or more. This chain connects TRBV3-1 to TRBJ2-3; possibly TRBD1 or TRBD2 for D (5 bases each). The germline V and J ends were trimmed by 5 bases and 0 bases, with 12 bases remaining between them. CDR1 and CDR2 from the germline V gene are LGHDT and YNNKEL (reference sequence). CDR3 length: 15 amino acids. The CDR3 protein is CASSSPGTSTDTQYF. The CDR3 DNA reads as TGTGCCAGCAGCTCCCCGGGGACCAGCACAGATACGCAGTATTTT.

The chain couples TRBV4-1 to TRBJ1-3; D gene uncertain. This CDR3 region has 13 residues. CDR1 and CDR2 from the germline V gene are MGHRA and YSYEKL. V lost 3 bases and J 3 bases, leaving 6 bases between the germline ends. CDR3 residues: CASSQLSGNTIYF. The CDR3 region has the DNA TGCGCCAGCAGCCAGCTGAGTGGAAACACCATATATTTT.